This entry describes one T cell receptor beta chain. This entry belongs to a study of blood T cell repertoires in COVID-19. Looking at the study overall: The United States, Italy and Spain supplied acute and convalescent COVID-19 samples. T cells, B-cell-depleted T cells, or PBMCs provided the cDNA or gDNA that served as material.

Germline lookup yields CDR1 SQVTM and CDR2 ANQGSEA. Trimming removed 3 bases from V and 5 bases from J, with 13 bases in between. The CDR3 covers 13 residues. Original processing methods: Using reference gene primer amplification, nucleated cell counts were estimated. Clones were sequenced by immunoSEQ multiplex PCR, and TCRdb holds only the in-frame ones, with some missing. The DNA was the basis for D and trimming; V, J and clone size are from that table. The sample consists of around 280,000 clones, approximately 86% of them appearing once. The sample was peripheral blood. The chain links TRBV29-1 to TRBJ1-2; D is possibly TRBD1 (5 bases). The sequence derives from a woman younger than 45 who had recovered from COVID-19. CDR3 bases: TGCAGCGTTGATTGGGGCGGCGCTTATGGCTACACCTTC. It is translated as CSVDWGGAYGYTF.